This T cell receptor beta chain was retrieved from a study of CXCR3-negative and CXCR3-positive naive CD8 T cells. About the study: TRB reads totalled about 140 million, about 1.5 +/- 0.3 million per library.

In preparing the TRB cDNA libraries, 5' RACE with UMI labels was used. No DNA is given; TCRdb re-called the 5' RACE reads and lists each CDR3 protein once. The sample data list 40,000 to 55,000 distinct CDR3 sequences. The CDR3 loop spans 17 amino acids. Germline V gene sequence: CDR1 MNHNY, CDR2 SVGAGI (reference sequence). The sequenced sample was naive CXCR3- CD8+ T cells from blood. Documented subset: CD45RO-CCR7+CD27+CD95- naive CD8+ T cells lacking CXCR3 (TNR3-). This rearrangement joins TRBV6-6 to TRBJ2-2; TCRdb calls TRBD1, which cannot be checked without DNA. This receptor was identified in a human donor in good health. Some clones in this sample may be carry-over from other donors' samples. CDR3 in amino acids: CASSPKGGQGFTGELFF.